The 24 T cell receptor beta chains below were found in one sample sequenced in a study of blood T cell repertoires in COVID-19. Clones were sequenced by immunoSEQ multiplex PCR, and TCRdb holds only the in-frame ones, with some missing. The table records about 73,000 clones, roughly 83% of them present only once. The sequenced material came from peripheral blood. These receptors came from a man of 80 years or more with active or convalescent COVID-19.

This chain joins TRBV6-5 and TRBJ2-7; 10 bases are a match to TRBD1. The CDR3 is 15 amino acids. The V and J ends lost 6 bases and 3 bases, in that order; junction bases with no gene match: 8. Germline V gene lookup returns CDR1 MNHEY and CDR2 SVGAGI. The CDR3 DNA reads TGTGCCAGCAGACGGGACAGGGGCTCTCTCTACGAGCAGTACTTC. Protein sequence: CASRRDRGSLYEQYF.

A single count supports this clone. This chain joins TRBV4-1 and TRBJ2-1, with a tentative D call TRBD2 (6 bases). The CDR3 is 16 amino acids. Germline loops: CDR1 MGHRA, CDR2 YSYEKL. V lost 1 base and J lost 15, with 25 bases in between. The CDR3 loop is CASSQVSAGFGSGPFF. Written as DNA, the CDR3 is TGCGCCAGCAGCCAAGTCAGTGCAGGTTTTGGTAGCGGCCCGTTCTTC.

The J gene is TRBJ2-3, the V gene TRBV7-6, with TRBD2 matching over 7 bases. Trimming cost V 5 bases and J 1 base; bases outside gene matches: 9. The CDR3 is 16 residues long. CDR1 is SGHVS, CDR2 FNYEAQ, per germline. The CDR3: CASSPLQAGGTDTQYF. Here the CDR3 DNA reads TGTGCCAGCAGCCCCCTGCAGGCGGGAGGCACAGATACGCAGTATTTT.

In its sample, this clone was seen once. V and J are TRBV7-2 and TRBJ1-5; D is unresolved. V shed 1 base and J shed 0 bases, with 10 bases lying between them. This CDR3 region has 16 residues. Germline assignment: CDR1 SGHTA and CDR2 FQGNSA. The chain's CDR3 is CASSLVWQNSNQPQHF. In DNA form, the CDR3 reads TGTGCCAGCAGCTTAGTGTGGCAGAATAGCAATCAGCCCCAGCATTTT.

The V call is TRBV10-3, the J call TRBJ2-1; 10 nucleotides agree with TRBD2. V lost 0 bases to trimming and J lost 7 bases; unmatched junction nucleotides: 9. The germline gives CDR1 ENHRY, CDR2 SYGVKD. The CDR3 has 17 residues. The CDR3 loop reads CAISESPGLAGVNEQFF. In DNA form, the CDR3 reads TGTGCCATCAGTGAGTCCCCGGGGCTAGCGGGAGTTAATGAGCAGTTCTTC.

This sequence joins TRBV11-2 and TRBJ2-3; 7 positions match TRBD2. CDR3 size: 16 residues. CDR1 and CDR2 from the germline V gene are SGHAT and FQNNGV. After removal of 3 bases from V and 3 bases from J, the junction contained 9 bases not matched to a gene. The CDR3 region has the DNA TGTGCCAGCAGCTTCTTCGGCGGGAGTCTGACAGATACGCAGTATTTT. Its translation is CASSFFGGSLTDTQYF.

This sequence joins TRBV5-6 and TRBJ2-7, with no clear D. V gave up 0 bases and J gave up 6 bases, with 16 bases separating them. CDR1 and CDR2 from the germline V gene are SGHDT and YYEEEE. The CDR3 contains 15 residues. The CDR3 DNA reads TGTGCCAGCAGCTTGGTAGCTCAGAAACCCATCGAGCAGTACTTC. This gives the protein CASSLVAQKPIEQYF.

This chain uses TRBV6-2 or TRBV6-3 with TRBJ2-7, with 7 bases fitting TRBD2. Per germline, CDR1 MNHEY and CDR2 SVGEGT. V dropped 2 bases and J dropped 12; count of bases not matched to a gene: 10. The CDR3 spans 13 residues. The DNA of the CDR3 is TGTGCCAGCAGTTACATCGTGGTAGCGGGTTTGTACTTC. Encoded protein: CASSYIVVAGLYF.

The chain employs TRBV9 and TRBJ2-7, with TRBD2 identical over 10 bases. Per germline, CDR1 SGDLS and CDR2 YYNGEE. V shed 2 bases, J shed 7 bases, and the junction held 6 bases outside the gene matches. The CDR3 is 14 amino acids. The CDR3 sequence is CASSVVAGGSEQYF. CDR3 in DNA: TGTGCCAGCAGCGTGGTAGCGGGAGGTTCGGAGCAGTACTTC.

V is TRBV11-3 and J is TRBJ2-7; maybe TRBD1 (5 bases). V was trimmed by 0 bases and J by 3 bases, leaving 9 bases between them. The CDR3 has 14 residues. Looked up from germline, CDR1 is SGHNT and CDR2 is YENEEA. The chain's CDR3 is CASSLEGQYYEQYF. CDR3 DNA: TGTGCCAGCAGCTTAGAAGGACAATACTACGAGCAGTACTTC.

CDR3 nucleotides: TGTGCCAGCAGCCGGACAGGGACCGGGGAGCTGTTTTTT. Protein product: CASSRTGTGELFF. The chain is built from TRBV6-2 or TRBV6-3 and TRBJ2-2, with 8 bases fitting TRBD1. Unmatched junction bases numbered 2, after V lost 6 bases and J lost 5 bases. This CDR3 region has 13 residues. Looked up from germline, CDR1 is MNHEY and CDR2 is SVGEGT.

The chain couples TRBV3-1 (or the pseudogene TRBV3-2) to TRBJ1-5; D uncertain. Trimming stripped 4 bases from V and 9 bases from J, with 10 bases between. This CDR3 region has 12 residues. Germline V gene sequence: CDR1 LGHDT, CDR2 YNNKEL (reference sequence). In DNA, the CDR3 is TGTGCCAGCAGCCCAACCCGGGGGCCCCAGCATTTT. Protein: CASSPTRGPQHF.

This clone has only one observation. The rearrangement links TRBV2 to TRBJ2-7, with 7 bases identical to TRBD1. Germline values: CDR1 SNHLY, CDR2 FYNNEI. The ends lost 2 bases at V and 4 bases at J; junction bases unmatched: 5. The CDR3 contains 14 residues. The CDR3 nucleotides are TGTGCCAGCAGTGAACTGGACAGGAGATACGAGCAGTACTTC. This codes for CASSELDRRYEQYF. Together with reference TRBV2 and TRBJ2-7, the CDR3 gives the full variable domain: EPEVTQTPSHQVTQMGQEVILRCVPISNHLYFYWYRQILGQKVEFLVSFYNNEISEKSEIFDDQFSVERPDGSNFTLKIRSTKLEDSAMYFCASSELDRRYEQYFGPGTRLTVT.

The count of this clone is one. The chain has TRBV4-3 and TRBJ1-2; no definite D call. Germline V gene data show CDR1 as LGHNA and CDR2 as YSLEER. Trimming cost V 4 bases and J 4 bases, with 13 bases left between them. This CDR3 has 14 residues. CDR3 in DNA: TGCGCCAGCAGCCGCCAGCACGGGATCTATGGCTACACCTTC. It translates to CASSRQHGIYGYTF.

The gene calls are TRBV10-3 and TRBJ1-2; 7 bases agree with TRBD1. Germline V gene lookup returns CDR1 ENHRY and CDR2 SYGVKD. Germline trimming cut 3 bases from V and 4 bases from J; bases unmatched to any gene: 5. The length of the CDR3 is 14 residues. For the CDR3, the DNA is TGTGCCATCAGTGACTATGGGACAGTCTATGGCTACACCTTC. Its protein product is CAISDYGTVYGYTF.

The CDR3 sequence: CASSITGLRGEKLFF. Written as DNA, the CDR3 is TGTGCCAGCAGCATAACCGGCCTCAGGGGTGAAAAACTGTTTTTT. V usage is TRBV6-5 and J usage is TRBJ1-4; possibly TRBD1 for D (6 bases). The CDR3 spans 15 residues. Germline CDR1 MNHEY, CDR2 SVGAGI. The V gene lost 6 bases and the J gene lost 7 bases, with 18 bases spanning the gap.

The chain recombines TRBV19 with TRBJ1-5; possibly TRBD1 for D (5 bases). V was pared by 6 bases and J by 0 bases, with 9 bases between. The germline CDR1 and CDR2 sequences are LNHDA and SQIVND (reference sequence). This CDR3 has 14 amino acids. CDR3 nucleotides: TGTGCCAGTAGGTTAGGGGCTAGCAATCAGCCCCAGCATTTT. Translation gives CASRLGASNQPQHF.

The chain recombines TRBV4-1 with TRBJ2-5, with TRBD1 as a possible D gene (6 bases). Looked up from germline, CDR1 is MGHRA and CDR2 is YSYEKL. CDR3 length: 14 residues. Trimming cost V 1 base and J 5 bases, with 11 bases left between them. CDR3 protein: CASSQGGPLETQYF. The CDR3 region has the DNA TGCGCCAGCAGCCAAGGGGGGCCGTTGGAGACCCAGTACTTC.

This sequence joins TRBV6-2 or TRBV6-3 and TRBJ1-6; D possibly corresponds to TRBD1 (6 bases). Germline V CDR1 and CDR2: MNHEY, SVGEGT. There are 14 residues in the CDR3. V shed 2 bases and J shed 6 bases, with 8 bases lying between them. The CDR3 sequence: CASSYGQPNSPLHF. For the CDR3, the DNA is TGTGCCAGCAGTTACGGACAGCCTAATTCACCCCTCCACTTT.

The J gene is TRBJ2-5, the V gene TRBV27; no firm D call. This CDR3 is built from 13 residues. Germline V CDR1 and CDR2: MNHEY, SMNVEV (reference sequence). The V gene lost 2 bases and the J gene lost 7 bases, with 11 bases spanning the gap. The CDR3 DNA is TGTGCCAGCAGTTTAAGGTCAGGTGGGACCCAGTACTTC. Amino acids: CASSLRSGGTQYF.

The chain combines TRBV28 with TRBJ1-2, with D possibly matching TRBD1 (6 bases). Between the trimmed V and J ends, which lost 10 bases and 3 bases, there was a span of 15 bases. Germline V gene lookup returns CDR1 MDHEN and CDR2 SYDVKM. This CDR3 spans 13 amino acids. The DNA for the CDR3 is TGTGCCACCTATTATGAGGGGGACTATGGCTACACCTTC. Translation: CATYYEGDYGYTF.

V gene TRBV19 combines with J gene TRBJ2-1, with D tentatively TRBD2 (6 bases). Trimming cost V 3 bases and J 0 bases, with 12 bases left between them. CDR1 is LNHDA, CDR2 SQIVND, per germline (reference sequence). The CDR3 contains 16 residues. The CDR3 coding sequence is TGTGCCAGTAGTATTGCGGGGTACGGCTCCTACAATGAGCAGTTCTTC. Encoded protein: CASSIAGYGSYNEQFF. The entire variable domain, with the rest obtained from reference TRBV19 and TRBJ2-1, is as follows: DGGITQSPKYLFRKEGQNVTLSCEQNLNHDAMYWYRQDPGQGLRLIYYSQIVNDFQKGDIAEGYSVSREKKESFPLTVTSAQKNPTAFYLCASSIAGYGSYNEQFFGPGTRLTVL.

The rearrangement joins TRBV7-2 to TRBJ2-2; 9 nucleotides line up with TRBD1. The junction had 6 bases not matched to a gene; V was cut back by 5 bases and J by 5 bases. The CDR3 is 15 residues long. Germline V gene sequence: CDR1 SGHTA, CDR2 FQGNSA. The CDR3 region has the DNA TGTGCCAGCAGCCCCTGGACAGGGGTAACCGGGGAGCTGTTTTTT. It is translated as CASSPWTGVTGELFF.

The CDR3 region is CASLRGQVTDTQYF. In nucleotides, the CDR3 is TGTGCCAGCTTGCGAGGGCAGGTCACAGATACGCAGTATTTT. The V and J genes are TRBV18 and TRBJ2-3; D is perhaps TRBD2 (5 bases). The CDR3 spans 14 residues. V lost 7 bases to trimming and J lost 2 bases, with 13 bases between them. The germline V gene has CDR1 KGHSH and CDR2 LQKENI.